The T cell receptor beta chain under discussion was sequenced for a study of blood T cell repertoires in COVID-19 (dated by TCRdb to between 2020 and 2021). For the study in its entirety: Samples covering the acute and convalescent phases of COVID-19 were provided by collaborators in the United States, Italy and Spain. The prospective study material was composed of cDNA or gDNA derived from T cells, B-cell-depleted T cells, or PBMCs. Subjects who had been exposed to COVID-19, were actively infected with it, or had recovered from it provided the deeply sampled blood TCRbeta repertoires that made up the dataset. The repertoires were released in a freely available public database intended as a resource for research on the immune response to SARS-CoV-2. Samples were obtained from the ongoing ImmuneRACE study (first 160 participants) and from about 1,300 subjects provided by 6 global collaborators. Sample metadata almost always included a de-identified subject ID, COVID-19 status, age in years and sex. Where available, HLA class I and class II types were obtained from metadata supplied by the sample provider rather than from assay-based typing.

This clone appeared a single time. There is no known antigen for this receptor. Per-base quality was not reported, and no clone a single base away is much larger than it. TCRbeta CDR3 regions were amplified from genomic DNA by means of the immunoSEQ Assay, a bias-controlled multiplex PCR. Per the original workflow: The number of nucleated cells in each sample was estimated by amplification of reference gene primers within the assay. Sequence reads were collapsed and filtered to measure the absolute abundance of every unique TCRbeta CDR3 rearrangement. Productive Simpson clonality was computed per sample as the square root of Simpson's diversity index over productive rearrangements. The source is immuneACCESS, and TCRdb retained only in-frame sequences with V and J called. Part of the clones is not carried over; for the studies checked, unresolved V genes explain less than half of this, and the remainder is unexplained. V and J calls and clone size are given by that table; D and trimming were obtained from the DNA. Here the sample has 200,000 to 250,000 clones; under 90% occur a single time. Jointly, the top ten make up approximately 8% of the sample.

In Seattle, one collaborating source enrolled patients while the infection was active and tracked those patients longitudinally over the course of disease. The collaborating institutions used their own protocols to collect whole blood in K2EDTA tubes. For TCRbeta analysis, collaborators shipped samples in one of three forms: frozen whole blood, isolated PBMCs, or DNA extracted from either of those sample types. The germline V gene provides CDR1 SNHLY and CDR2 FYNNEI. Spanning cysteine to phenylalanine, the CDR3 consists of 15 amino acids. Of all the DNA, just the CDR3 is kept, 45 bases in frame from base 1. Trimming costs V 7 bases and J 4 bases, and their ends lie 20 bases apart. General findings and caveats noted by the study authors: Clinical and demographic metadata were provided uncurated, with the amount varying by source and participant.

The chain is made from TRBV2 and TRBJ2-7; the D gene is perhaps TRBD1, from 5 matching bases. The receptor was derived from a woman older than 75 with COVID-19, enrolled during active disease. The sample taken for sequencing was peripheral blood. The CDR3 reads as follows: CASKVQGPSLYEQYF. The DNA sequence follows: TGTGCCAGCAAGGTGCAGGGCCCCTCACTTTACGAGCAGTACTTC.